What follows is one TCR beta chain and its context. Its antigen is still unknown. The trim removed 5 bases at V and 3 bases at J, leaving 6 bases unmatched. Germline assignment: CDR1 SGHTA and CDR2 FQGNSA. The CDR3 is made up of 14 amino acids. This record belongs to a study of cytomegalovirus exposure and HLA in healthy donors. The PCR made use of 60 Vbeta and 13 Jbeta primers. TCRdb keeps only in-frame clones here, not all; method: immunoSEQ multiplex PCR. The sample consists of around 150,000 clones, roughly 80% of them appearing once. Study-level findings and limits: Earlier analysis found most TCR beta V segments productive about 87% or about 30% of the time. It was likely that a cluster of highly shared sequence variants was a sequencing artifact.

The source is a woman in her 30s in good health and CMV-seropositive. The sample taken for sequencing was PBMCs. The V and J genes are TRBV7-2 and TRBJ1-2; 7 nucleotides agree with TRBD1. The CDR3 loop reads CASSIRGQYYGYTF. The CDR3 DNA is TGTGCCAGCAGCATCCGGGGACAGTACTATGGCTACACCTTC.